The 32 T cell receptor beta chains in this list originate from one sample, sequenced in a study of blood T cell repertoires in COVID-19. Using immunoSEQ multiplex PCR, the repertoire was profiled, and TCRdb retains in-frame clones only, with some absent. The sample carries tens of thousands of clones, roughly 83% recorded once. Sequenced sample: peripheral blood. These TCRs come from an elderly woman with active or convalescent COVID-19.

The chain recombines TRBV19 with TRBJ1-1, with 7 bases matching TRBD1. Germline CDR1 reads LNHDA; CDR2 reads SQIVND (reference sequence). The CDR3 spans 15 residues. Trimming at V came to 4 bases and at J to 0 bases, leaving 5 bases not matched to a gene. CDR3 bases: TGTGCCAGTAGTACCTCAGGGGGTATGAACACTGAAGCTTTCTTT. Protein: CASSTSGGMNTEAFF.

J is TRBJ1-5 and V is TRBV19, with D tentatively TRBD1 (5 bases). The CDR3 is 16 amino acids. The V end was cut by 0 bases, the J end by 2 bases, with 11 bases between. CDR1 LNHDA and CDR2 SQIVND come from the germline V gene (reference sequence). The CDR3 bases are TGTGCCAGTAGTATAGAGGCAGGGAGGCGCAATCAGCCCCAGCATTTT. This translates into CASSIEAGRRNQPQHF.

This clone was counted once. The rearrangement links TRBV9 to TRBJ1-1; D uncertain. CDR1 is SGDLS, CDR2 YYNGEE, per germline. This CDR3 has 15 residues. V lost 0 bases to trimming and J lost 3 bases, with 12 bases between them. The DNA of the CDR3 is TGTGCCAGCAGCGTAGGGGGAGGAAGGTACACTGAAGCTTTCTTT. Its translation: CASSVGGGRYTEAFF.

The chain employs TRBV30 and TRBJ2-1; 10 nucleotides line up with TRBD2. The V and J ends lost 0 bases and 12 bases, in that order; junction bases with no gene match: 11. The germline V gene encodes CDR1 GTSNPN and CDR2 SVGIG (reference sequence). The CDR3 sequence is 15 residues long. CDR3 sequence reads: CAWSVPGLAGDLQFF. Written as DNA, the CDR3 is TGTGCCTGGAGTGTACCAGGGCTAGCGGGAGATCTGCAGTTCTTC.

V and J are TRBV19 and TRBJ1-5, with 7 bases that match TRBD1. The CDR3 sequence is 13 residues long. Germline CDR1 and CDR2: LNHDA and SQIVND (reference sequence). Trimming removed 6 bases from V and 6 bases from J; junction bases left unmatched: 5. As DNA, the CDR3 is TGTGCCAGTAGCTCGGACAGGCTTCAGCCCCAGCATTTT. This codes for CASSSDRLQPQHF.

The chain recombines TRBV7-9 with TRBJ1-1; 7 bases match TRBD1. Germline V gives CDR1 SEHNR, CDR2 FQNEAQ (reference sequence). V lost 1 base, J lost 3 bases, and 2 bases stayed unmatched. The CDR3 covers 14 residues. CDR3 coding DNA: TGTGCCAGCAGCTTAGAACAGGGGTACACTGAAGCTTTCTTT. It codes for CASSLEQGYTEAFF.

This chain connects TRBV28 to TRBJ2-1; possibly TRBD1 or TRBD2 for D (6 bases each). Germline V CDR1 and CDR2: MDHEN, SYDVKM. The CDR3 covers 16 residues. Trimming stripped 4 bases from V and 10 bases from J, with 23 bases between. The CDR3 region has the DNA TGTGCCAGCAGTTCATGGGGGGCGTTGATTCTCGGGGAGCAGTTCTTC. Protein: CASSSWGALILGEQFF.

This chain connects TRBV6-5 to TRBJ2-5; D might be TRBD1 (5 bases). Deletions cut 7 bases from V and 2 bases from J, with 17 bases between. Looked up from germline, CDR1 is MNHEY and CDR2 is SVGAGI. This CDR3 has 15 amino acids. CDR3 loop: CASKTSWAGQETQYF. The CDR3 DNA reads TGTGCCAGCAAAACCTCCTGGGCAGGGCAAGAGACCCAGTACTTC.

This rearrangement joins TRBV12-3 or TRBV12-4 to TRBJ2-3, with D perhaps TRBD1 (6 bases). The length of the CDR3 is 13 residues. V lost 7 bases, J lost 3 bases, and 11 bases lay in between. The CDR3 sequence: CASTWTVTDTQYF. The DNA of the CDR3 is TGTGCCAGCACCTGGACAGTTACAGATACGCAGTATTTT.

J is TRBJ2-2 and V is TRBV11-2; 9 nucleotides align to TRBD1. The J segment lost 5 bases and the V segment lost 5 bases, leaving 6 bases of the junction unmatched. Germline CDR1 SGHAT, CDR2 FQNNGV. CDR3 length: 15 amino acids. The CDR3 sequence: CASSPGTGRTGELFF. DNA for the CDR3: TGTGCCAGCAGCCCAGGGACAGGGCGAACCGGGGAGCTGTTTTTT.

The rearrangement uses TRBV6-6 and TRBJ1-1; D uncertain. The V end was cut by 7 bases, the J end by 6 bases, with 18 bases between. Germline assignment: CDR1 MNHNY and CDR2 SVGAGI (reference sequence). The CDR3 extends over 14 amino acids. Here the CDR3 reads CASTLRVEVPEAFF. The CDR3 DNA sequence: TGTGCCAGCACTCTCCGGGTGGAAGTCCCTGAAGCTTTCTTT.

The rearrangement joins TRBV27 to TRBJ1-2; TRBD1 agrees at 9 bases. Looked up from germline, CDR1 is MNHEY and CDR2 is SMNVEV (reference sequence). The V gene end was trimmed by 6 bases and the J gene end by 2 bases; junction bases not matched to a gene: 4. The CDR3 is made up of 14 amino acids. This CDR3 reads CASRRTGDNYGYTF. In DNA, the CDR3 is TGTGCCAGCAGGCGGACAGGGGACAACTATGGCTACACCTTC.

V is TRBV5-1 and J is TRBJ1-3; 7 bases line up with TRBD1. The CDR3 has 14 amino acids. Germline CDR1 is SGHRS and CDR2 is YFSETQ. The V segment lost 4 bases and the J segment 4 bases; nucleotides outside the gene matches: 5. CDR3 in amino acids: CASSRGTEGNTIYF. As DNA, the CDR3 is TGCGCCAGCAGCAGGGGGACAGAGGGAAACACCATATATTTT.

The rearrangement links TRBV6-5 to TRBJ2-5; 9 bases line up with TRBD1. The CDR3 consists of 14 residues. Germline loops: CDR1 MNHEY, CDR2 SVGAGI. The ends lost 6 bases at V and 5 bases at J; junction bases unmatched: 7. The CDR3 spells CASRHRGRWETQYF. DNA of the CDR3: TGTGCCAGCAGGCACAGGGGGCGCTGGGAGACCCAGTACTTC.

The rearrangement uses TRBV5-1 and TRBJ1-1; D may be TRBD1 (6 bases). CDR3 size: 13 residues. Between the trimmed V and J ends, which lost 6 bases and 1 base, there was a span of 10 bases. Germline lookup yields CDR1 SGHRS and CDR2 YFSETQ. CDR3 sequence: CASTTDRNTEAFF. CDR3 DNA: TGCGCCAGCACCACGGACAGGAACACTGAAGCTTTCTTT.

The chain carries TRBV28 and TRBJ2-2; no clear D. Germline V gives CDR1 MDHEN, CDR2 SYDVKM. V lost 2 bases and J 4 bases, leaving 14 bases between the germline ends. The CDR3 loop spans 16 amino acids. The CDR3 region is CASSLPPLAGTGELFF. The CDR3 coding sequence is TGTGCCAGCAGTTTACCCCCTTTGGCAGGCACCGGGGAGCTGTTTTTT. The whole variable domain, filled in from reference TRBV28 and TRBJ2-2, reads DVKVTQSSRYLVKRTGEKVFLECVQDMDHENMFWYRQDPGLGLRLIYFSYDVKMKEKGDIPEGYSVSREKKERFSLILESASTNQTSMYLCASSLPPLAGTGELFFGEGSRLTVL.

J is TRBJ2-5 and V is TRBV3-1 (or the pseudogene TRBV3-2); the D gene is possibly TRBD2 (6 bases). The V end lost 3 bases, the J end lost 3 bases, and 11 bases lay between the germline ends. The germline gives CDR1 LGHDT, CDR2 YNNKEL (reference sequence). This CDR3 spans 14 amino acids. Here the CDR3 reads CASSQPPGEETQYF. The CDR3 nucleotides are TGTGCCAGCAGCCAGCCTCCGGGGGAAGAGACCCAGTACTTC.

The chain links TRBV28 to TRBJ2-7; 11 positions match TRBD2. Germline V lookup: CDR1 MDHEN, CDR2 SYDVKM. CDR3 length: 13 residues. J lost 3 bases, V lost 10 bases, and 5 bases had no gene match. CDR3: CATMTSGVYEQYF. The CDR3 coding sequence is TGTGCCACCATGACTAGCGGGGTCTACGAGCAGTACTTC.

This clone was counted once. The chain carries TRBV5-4 and TRBJ2-3, with D tentatively TRBD1 (5 bases). Germline V lookup: CDR1 SGHNT, CDR2 YYREEE (reference sequence). The CDR3 loop spans 16 amino acids. Deletions cut 6 bases from V and 0 bases from J, with 17 bases between. The CDR3 nucleotides are TGTGCCAGCAACCGAAAACAGGCCTCTAGCACAGATACGCAGTATTTT. Its translation: CASNRKQASSTDTQYF.

The chain joins TRBV6-5 to TRBJ2-2; 7 bases are shared with TRBD2. With V trimmed by 0 bases and J by 2 bases, 3 bases remained unmatched. Germline-derived CDR1 and CDR2 are MNHEY and SVGAGI. This CDR3 has 16 residues. The CDR3 region has the DNA TGTGCCAGCAGTTACTCGGGACTACTTAACACCGGGGAGCTGTTTTTT. This codes for CASSYSGLLNTGELFF.

This clone has a single count. V is TRBV5-1 and J is TRBJ2-3, with TRBD2 matching 12 bases. The CDR3 sequence is 19 residues long. The V gene's germline CDR1 is SGHRS and CDR2 YFSETQ. The ends lost 5 bases at V and 3 bases at J; junction bases unmatched: 16. The CDR3 sequence is CASSSGLAGGFVGTDTQYF. Here the CDR3 DNA reads TGCGCCAGCAGTTCGGGCCTAGCGGGGGGGTTCGTGGGGACAGATACGCAGTATTTT.

This clone was seen only once. This chain links TRBV27 with TRBJ2-1; perhaps TRBD2 as D (6 bases). From germline, CDR1 is MNHEY and CDR2 SMNVEV (reference sequence). The CDR3 spans 16 residues. V was trimmed by 0 bases and J by 0 bases, leaving 9 bases between them. Here the CDR3 DNA reads TGTGCCAGCAGTTTATCGGGACTTAGCTCCTACAATGAGCAGTTCTTC. It translates to CASSLSGLSSYNEQFF.

V is TRBV5-1 and J is TRBJ2-5; 11 positions match TRBD2. From germline, CDR1 is SGHRS and CDR2 YFSETQ. This CDR3 has 17 amino acids. J gave up 1 base and V 4 bases, and 9 bases lay outside the gene matches. DNA of the CDR3: TGCGCCAGCAGCGCCACTAGCGGGGGAGCTACCCAAGAGACCCAGTACTTC. This translates into CASSATSGGATQETQYF.

Of note for this clone: Germline and junction disagree at one end, which may indicate a read error. Other DNA sequences from this sample encode an identical CDR3 as well. The gene calls are TRBV2 and TRBJ1-5, with 8 nucleotides matching TRBD1. Germline V gene lookup returns CDR1 SNHLY and CDR2 FYNNEI. The CDR3 has 13 amino acids. The CDR3 DNA reads TGTGCTAGCAGTGGGACAGGAAATCAGCCCCAGCATTTT. This gives the protein CASSGTGNQPQHF.

Only one count was recorded for this clone. CDR3 loop: CASSFQGDQPQHF. The CDR3 nucleotides read TGTGCCAGCAGCTTTCAGGGGGATCAGCCCCAGCATTTT. V and J are TRBV7-2 and TRBJ1-5, with TRBD1 matching over 7 bases. The J segment lost 5 bases and the V segment lost 3 bases, leaving 1 base of the junction unmatched. CDR3 length: 13 residues. Germline CDR1 is SGHTA and CDR2 is FQGNSA.

This clone was picked up one time. The rearrangement links TRBV5-1 to TRBJ2-3; 8 nucleotides agree with TRBD1. The CDR3 contains 14 residues. Losses at the gene ends were 4 bases for V and 4 bases for J; bases not matched to a gene: 5. From germline, CDR1 is SGHRS and CDR2 YFSETQ. The CDR3 sequence: CASSPSTGADTQYF. CDR3 nucleotides: TGCGCCAGCAGCCCGTCGACAGGGGCAGATACGCAGTATTTT.

The DNA for the CDR3 is TGTGCCAGTACAGGCGCAATTGGACTGGCCGATACGCAGTATTTT. Encoded protein: CASTGAIGLADTQYF. This chain connects TRBV19 to TRBJ2-3; maybe TRBD2 (5 bases). CDR1 and CDR2 (germline): LNHDA, SQIVND (reference sequence). Trimming stripped 7 bases from V and 6 bases from J, with 20 bases between. The length of the CDR3 is 15 residues.

The chain links TRBV7-2 to TRBJ1-3, with 9 bases matching TRBD1. J lost 4 bases, V lost 3 bases, and 4 bases had no gene match. This CDR3 region has 15 residues. CDR1 is SGHTA and CDR2 is FQGNSA in the germline V gene. The CDR3 spells CASSFGQGKGNTIYF. The CDR3 coding sequence is TGTGCCAGCAGCTTCGGACAGGGGAAGGGAAACACCATATATTTT.

V gene TRBV6-5 combines with J gene TRBJ2-1; weak D call: TRBD2 (5 bases). Germline CDR1 is MNHEY and CDR2 is SVGAGI. This CDR3 is built from 12 residues. Trimming removed 5 bases from V and 6 bases from J, with 8 bases in between. CDR3: CASSTTSNEQFF. The CDR3 nucleotides are TGTGCCAGCAGTACTACTAGCAATGAGCAGTTCTTC.

J is TRBJ2-1 and V is TRBV18; 9 nucleotides align to TRBD2. The V gene's germline CDR1 is KGHSH and CDR2 LQKENI. V lost 0 bases to trimming and J lost 6 bases; unmatched junction nucleotides: 9. The CDR3 runs 17 residues. CDR3 in amino acids: CASSPPRGGVMGNEQFF. CDR3 in DNA: TGTGCCAGCTCACCACCGCGGGGGGGCGTAATGGGCAATGAGCAGTTCTTC.

The chain links TRBV9 to TRBJ2-1; 9 bases match TRBD2. This CDR3 region has 14 residues. V gave up 4 bases and J gave up 4 bases; unmatched junction bases: 3. Germline CDR1 SGDLS, CDR2 YYNGEE. The CDR3 DNA reads TGTGCCAGCAGCCTAGCGGGGAATTACAATGAGCAGTTCTTC. Protein product: CASSLAGNYNEQFF.

This chain joins TRBV11-2 and TRBJ1-4, with TRBD1 as a possible D gene (6 bases). Germline values: CDR1 SGHAT, CDR2 FQNNGV. CDR3 length: 15 amino acids. V was shortened by 3 bases and J by 6 bases, with 14 bases between the two germline ends. CDR3 sequence reads: CASSLRGGFYEKLFF. The CDR3 region has the DNA TGTGCCAGCAGCTTGAGGGGGGGCTTTTATGAAAAACTGTTTTTT.